The clone carrying this T cell receptor (beta chain) was seen a single time. What it recognizes is unknown. The sample belongs to a study of human versus mouse CDR3 diversity and MHC coevolution. Study results and limitations: In humans, T-cell selection involved several MHC II alleles. Compared with mice, human CDR3s carried more deletions and insertions on average. iCHAO1 estimated the human TCR beta repertoire at some 1.7 million clonotypes.

Between the trimmed V and J ends, which lost 0 bases and 8 bases, there was a span of 14 bases. Germline lookup yields CDR1 SGHKS and CDR2 YYEKEE (reference sequence). CDR3 length: 14 residues. The method was immunoSEQ multiplex PCR; TCRdb's version includes in-frame clones alone and lacks a portion of them. The table shows fewer than 80,000 clones, with 85% to 95% occurring only once. The chain has TRBV5-5 and TRBJ1-2; D is uncertain. The sequenced sample consisted of naive CD4+ T cells from blood. Subset denoted: CD45RO-negative CD62L-positive naive CD4 T cells. This TCR derives from a person between 25 and 75 years old in good health. CDR3 bases: TGTGCCAGCAGCTTGGTTACGGGAAAGGGCGGCTACACCTTC. Amino acids: CASSLVTGKGGYTF.